These 5 T cell receptor beta chains share one sample of origin, sequenced in a study of cytomegalovirus exposure and HLA in healthy donors. In the PCR, 60 Vbeta and 13 Jbeta primers were used. The assay was immunoSEQ multiplex PCR, and TCRdb's table has in-frame clones only and misses some. The table records approximately 37,000 clones, about 74% of them present only once. The sequenced sample was PBMCs. The origin of the receptors is a man aged 25 to 40 in good health and CMV-seronegative.

The genes are TRBV4-1 and TRBJ2-1, with TRBD1 matching 8 bases. V shed 2 bases and J 3 bases; nucleotides not matched to a gene: 12. The CDR3 contains 18 residues. The germline V gene encodes CDR1 MGHRA and CDR2 YSYEKL. The DNA for the CDR3 is TGCGCCAGCAGCCAAAGACAGGGGAGCCCGGGTAGCTACAATGAGCAGTTCTTC. Amino acid sequence: CASSQRQGSPGSYNEQFF.

About this clone itself: Other DNA sequences in the sample encode the same CDR3. This rearrangement joins TRBV2 to TRBJ2-1, with TRBD2 matching 9 bases. Per germline, CDR1 SNHLY and CDR2 FYNNEI. The CDR3 is 15 residues long. Trimming at V came to 6 bases and at J to 8 bases, leaving 11 bases not matched to a gene. The chain's CDR3 is CASSRLAGGPDEQFF. The CDR3 coding sequence is TGTGCCAGCAGCCGACTGGCGGGAGGGCCCGATGAGCAGTTCTTC.

The rearrangement joins TRBV5-1 to TRBJ2-2, with a weak D call TRBD1 (5 bases). The V gene lost 0 bases and the J gene lost 4 bases, with 13 bases spanning the gap. This CDR3 region has 16 residues. Per the germline V gene, CDR1 is SGHRS and CDR2 is YFSETQ. The CDR3 loop is CASSLAAGAFTGELFF. CDR3 DNA sequence: TGCGCCAGCAGCTTGGCTGCTGGGGCTTTCACCGGGGAGCTGTTTTTT.

This clone was picked up a small number of times. This sequence joins TRBV18 and TRBJ2-7; no clear D. CDR1 is KGHSH and CDR2 is LQKENI in the germline V gene. The CDR3 length is 12 residues. V dropped 3 bases and J dropped 2 bases, with 5 bases sitting between them. The CDR3 region is CASSPTTYEQYF. For the CDR3, the DNA is TGTGCCAGCTCACCCACTACCTACGAGCAGTACTTC.

The chain carries TRBV11-2 and TRBJ2-3; perhaps TRBD2 as D (5 bases). This CDR3 has 15 amino acids. Per the germline V gene, CDR1 is SGHAT and CDR2 is FQNNGV. Trimming took off 4 bases at V and 0 bases at J, with 11 bases between the two ends. In DNA, the CDR3 is TGTGCCAGCAGCTCGCTTCGGGGAAGCACAGATACGCAGTATTTT. Protein sequence: CASSSLRGSTDTQYF.